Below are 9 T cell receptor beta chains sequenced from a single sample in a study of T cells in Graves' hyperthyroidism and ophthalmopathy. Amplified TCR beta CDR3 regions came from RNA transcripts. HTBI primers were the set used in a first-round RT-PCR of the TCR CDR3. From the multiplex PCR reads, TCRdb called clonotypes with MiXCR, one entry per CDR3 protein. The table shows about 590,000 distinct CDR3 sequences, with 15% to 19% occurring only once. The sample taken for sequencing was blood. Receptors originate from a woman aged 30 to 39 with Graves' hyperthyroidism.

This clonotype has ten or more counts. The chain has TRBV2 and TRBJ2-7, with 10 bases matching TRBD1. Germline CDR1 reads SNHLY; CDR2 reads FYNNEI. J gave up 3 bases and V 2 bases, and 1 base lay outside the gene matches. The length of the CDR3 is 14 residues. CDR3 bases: TGTGCCAGCAGTGAACGGGACAGGGGCTACGAGCAGTACTTC. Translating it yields CASSERDRGYEQYF.

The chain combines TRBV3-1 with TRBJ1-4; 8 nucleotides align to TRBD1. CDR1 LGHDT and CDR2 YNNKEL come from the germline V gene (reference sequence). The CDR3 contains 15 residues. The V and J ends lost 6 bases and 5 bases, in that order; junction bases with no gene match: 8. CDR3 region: CASRSQGAPNEKLFF. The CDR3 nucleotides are TGTGCCAGCAGATCCCAGGGGGCGCCCAATGAAAAACTGTTTTTT.

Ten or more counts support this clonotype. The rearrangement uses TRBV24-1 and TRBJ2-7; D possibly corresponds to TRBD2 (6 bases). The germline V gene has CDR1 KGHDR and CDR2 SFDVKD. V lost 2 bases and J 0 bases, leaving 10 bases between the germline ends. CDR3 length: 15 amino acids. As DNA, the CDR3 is TGTGCCACCAGTGATTGGGGTAGCGGCTCCTACGAGCAGTACTTC. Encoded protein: CATSDWGSGSYEQYF.

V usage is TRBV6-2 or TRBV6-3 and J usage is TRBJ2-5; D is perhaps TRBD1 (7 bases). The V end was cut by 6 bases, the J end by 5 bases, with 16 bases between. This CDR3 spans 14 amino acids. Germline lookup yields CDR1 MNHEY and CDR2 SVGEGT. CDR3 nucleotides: TGTGCCAGCAGGGAGGGACAGATTGGGGAGACCCAGTACTTC. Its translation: CASREGQIGETQYF.

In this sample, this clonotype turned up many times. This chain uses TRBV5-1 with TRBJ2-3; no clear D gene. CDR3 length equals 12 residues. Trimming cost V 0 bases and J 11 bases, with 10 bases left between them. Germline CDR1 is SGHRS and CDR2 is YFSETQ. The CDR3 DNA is TGCGCCAGCAGCTTGGTTGGGGTCCGGCAGTATTTT. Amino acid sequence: CASSLVGVRQYF.

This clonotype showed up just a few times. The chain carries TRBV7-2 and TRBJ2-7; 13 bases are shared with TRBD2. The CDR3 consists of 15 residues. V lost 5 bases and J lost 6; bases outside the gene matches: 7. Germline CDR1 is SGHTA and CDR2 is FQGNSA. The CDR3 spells CASSLLAGGPGEQYF. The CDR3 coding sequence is TGTGCCAGCAGCCTACTAGCGGGAGGGCCCGGCGAGCAGTACTTC. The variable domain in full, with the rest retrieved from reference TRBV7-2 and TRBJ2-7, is GAGVSQSPSNKVTEKGKDVELRCDPISGHTALYWYRQSLGQGLEFLIYFQGNSAPDKSGLPSDRFSAERTGGSVSTLTIQRTQQEDSAVYLCASSLLAGGPGEQYFGPGTRLTVT.

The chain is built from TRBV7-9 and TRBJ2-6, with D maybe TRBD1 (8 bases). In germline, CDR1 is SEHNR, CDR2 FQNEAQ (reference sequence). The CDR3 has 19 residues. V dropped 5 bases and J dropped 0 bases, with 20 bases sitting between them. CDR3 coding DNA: TGTGCCAGCAGCCAAGATGCCCACAGGGGGGGCTCTGGGGCCAACGTCCTGACTTTC. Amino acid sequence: CASSQDAHRGGSGANVLTF.

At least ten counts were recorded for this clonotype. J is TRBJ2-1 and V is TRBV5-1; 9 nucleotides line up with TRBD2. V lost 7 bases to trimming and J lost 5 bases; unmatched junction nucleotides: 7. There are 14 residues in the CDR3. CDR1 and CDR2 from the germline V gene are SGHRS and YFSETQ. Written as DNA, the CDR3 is TGCGCCAGCGGAGAGACTAGCGGAAACAATGAGCAGTTCTTC. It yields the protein CASGETSGNNEQFF.

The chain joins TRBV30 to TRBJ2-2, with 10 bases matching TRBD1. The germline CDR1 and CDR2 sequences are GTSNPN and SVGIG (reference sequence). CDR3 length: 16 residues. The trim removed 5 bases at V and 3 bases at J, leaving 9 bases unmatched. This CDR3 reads CAWGTGAGVDTGELFF. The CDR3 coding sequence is TGTGCCTGGGGGACAGGGGCGGGTGTGGACACCGGGGAGCTGTTTTTT.